This record looks at one TCR beta chain sequence and its context. The CDR3 runs to 12 residues. Germline lookup yields CDR1 SGHRS and CDR2 YFSETQ. The V end lost 3 bases, the J end lost 6 bases, and 8 bases lay between the germline ends. Method: immunoSEQ multiplex PCR; TCRdb's copy keeps in-frame clones and lacks some. Among about 110,000 clones listed, 80% to 95% were seen once. The data are from a study of siplizumab effects on memory and regulatory T cells. The rearrangement joins TRBV5-1 to TRBJ2-3; no clear D. This TCR was sampled from a human donor in good health. The sequencing input was CD4+ T cells sorted from blood. The CDR3 here is CASSSGRDTQYF. DNA for the CDR3: TGCGCCAGCAGCTCGGGCAGGGATACGCAGTATTTT.